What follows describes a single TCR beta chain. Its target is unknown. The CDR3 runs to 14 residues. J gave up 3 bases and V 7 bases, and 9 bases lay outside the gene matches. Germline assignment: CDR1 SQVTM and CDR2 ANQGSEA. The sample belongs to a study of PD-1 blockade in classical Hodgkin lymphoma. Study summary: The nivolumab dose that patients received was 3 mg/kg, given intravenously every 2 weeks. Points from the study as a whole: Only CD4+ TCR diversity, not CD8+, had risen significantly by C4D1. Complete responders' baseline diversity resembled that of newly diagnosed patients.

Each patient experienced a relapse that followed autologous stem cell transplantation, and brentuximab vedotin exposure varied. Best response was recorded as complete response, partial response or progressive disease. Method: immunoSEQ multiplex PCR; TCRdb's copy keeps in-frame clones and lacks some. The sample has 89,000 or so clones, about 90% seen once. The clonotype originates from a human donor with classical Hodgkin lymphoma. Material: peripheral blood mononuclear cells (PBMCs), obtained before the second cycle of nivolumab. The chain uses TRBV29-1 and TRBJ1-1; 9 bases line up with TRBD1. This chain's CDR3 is CSAGSGTGYTEAFF. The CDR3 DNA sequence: TGCAGCGCCGGCTCCGGGACAGGGTACACTGAAGCTTTCTTT.